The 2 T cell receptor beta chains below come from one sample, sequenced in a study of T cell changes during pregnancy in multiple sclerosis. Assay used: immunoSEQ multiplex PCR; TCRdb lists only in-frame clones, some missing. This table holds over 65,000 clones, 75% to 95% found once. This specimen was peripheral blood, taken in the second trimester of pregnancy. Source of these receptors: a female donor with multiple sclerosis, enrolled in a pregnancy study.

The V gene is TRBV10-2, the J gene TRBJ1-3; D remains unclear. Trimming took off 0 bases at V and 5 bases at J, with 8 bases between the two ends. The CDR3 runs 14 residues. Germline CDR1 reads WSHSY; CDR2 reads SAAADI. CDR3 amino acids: CASSESEFRNTIYF. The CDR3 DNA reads TGCGCCAGCAGTGAGTCGGAGTTTCGAAACACCATATATTTT.

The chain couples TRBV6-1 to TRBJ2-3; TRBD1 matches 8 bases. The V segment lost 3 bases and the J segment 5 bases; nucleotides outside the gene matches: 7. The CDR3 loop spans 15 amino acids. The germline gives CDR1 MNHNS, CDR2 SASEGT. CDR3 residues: CASSEPGQGLDTQYF. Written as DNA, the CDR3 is TGTGCCAGCAGTGAGCCTGGACAGGGTTTAGATACGCAGTATTTT.